The entry below describes one T cell receptor beta chain. This specimen comes from a study of blood T cell repertoires in COVID-19. The overall study: The United States, Italy and Spain were the sources of the acute and convalescent COVID-19 samples.

The CDR3 contains 15 residues. V lost 4 bases and J lost 4, with 16 bases in between. Germline V gene lookup returns CDR1 LGHDT and CDR2 YNNKEL (reference sequence). Under the authors' procedure: For nucleated cells, counts were estimated from reference gene primer amplification. The table came from immunoSEQ multiplex PCR; TCRdb's copy has only in-frame clones and leaves some out. The V and J calls and the clone size are those of that table, but D and trimming were determined from the DNA. The data show fewer than 250,000 clones, with 80% to 90% seen just once and nearly 4.5% held by the top ten. The V and J genes are TRBV3-1 (or the pseudogene TRBV3-2) and TRBJ1-2, with D unresolved. The specimen was peripheral blood. This receptor was taken from a man between 45 and 60 years old with acute or convalescent COVID-19. This chain's CDR3 is CASSRSEAGRYGYTF. In DNA, the CDR3 is TGTGCCAGCAGCCGCTCAGAAGCAGGTCGCTATGGCTACACCTTC.